The 13 T cell receptor beta chains listed next were all sequenced from one sample in a study of blood T cells in healthy people across ages. The second PCR ran roughly 6 to 11 cycles with a sample-barcoded 5' primer and J-beta primers. TCRdb re-called the 5' RACE reads through MiXCR, storing one row per CDR3 protein. The table lists over 1.5 million distinct CDR3 sequences, just under 50% of them singletons. The specimen sequenced was blood. These TCRs come from a woman aged 40 to 49 in good health.

Concerning this clonotype: A much larger clone differs from this one at a single base, so this may be a read error. This chain links TRBV29-1 with TRBJ2-4; tentatively, D is TRBD1 or TRBD2 (5 bases each). Germline V CDR1 and CDR2: SQVTM, ANQGSEA. This CDR3 has 15 residues. Trimming shortened V by 0 bases and J by 5 bases, and 14 bases separated the two germline ends. The CDR3 DNA reads TGCAGCGTTGAAGATTGGTGGTCGGGGCAAAACATTCAGTACTTC. As protein: CSVEDWWSGQNIQYF.

J is TRBJ1-5 and V is TRBV20-1; D perhaps matches TRBD1 (6 bases). V was cut by 5 bases and J by 3 bases, with 11 bases left in between. The CDR3 sequence is 13 residues long. Germline-derived CDR1 and CDR2 are DFQATT and SNEGSKA (reference sequence). This chain's CDR3 is CSALQGNNQPQHF. CDR3 coding DNA: TGCAGTGCTCTACAGGGTAACAATCAGCCCCAGCATTTT.

The gene calls are TRBV6-1 and TRBJ1-5; no clear D gene. The CDR3 runs 14 residues. Germline CDR1 is MNHNS and CDR2 is SASEGT. V gave up 0 bases and J gave up 3 bases, with 6 bases separating them. The CDR3 reads CASSEAHNNQPQHF. The CDR3 DNA is TGTGCCAGCAGTGAAGCGCACAACAATCAGCCCCAGCATTTT.

This chain connects TRBV7-2 to TRBJ1-1; 7 bases fit TRBD1. The J segment lost 0 bases and the V segment lost 2 bases, leaving 3 bases of the junction unmatched. CDR3 length: 15 amino acids. Looked up from germline, CDR1 is SGHTA and CDR2 is FQGNSA. CDR3 loop: CASSLMTGMNTEAFF. In DNA form, the CDR3 reads TGTGCCAGCAGCTTAATGACAGGGATGAACACTGAAGCTTTCTTT.

This clonotype appeared a few times. The chain employs TRBV7-9 and TRBJ2-1; the match to TRBD2 covers 10 bases. The CDR3 is 16 amino acids. Unmatched junction bases numbered 10, after V lost 3 bases and J lost 8 bases. Per germline, CDR1 SEHNR and CDR2 FQNEAQ (reference sequence). CDR3 bases: TGTGCCAGCAGCTTCGGGACTAGCGACACAAGAGATGAGCAGTTCTTC. Its protein is CASSFGTSDTRDEQFF.

This clonotype turned up a few times. The gene calls are TRBV3-1 and TRBJ2-3; possibly TRBD1 for D (5 bases). The V gene's germline CDR1 is LGHDT and CDR2 YNNKEL (reference sequence). V was shortened by 1 base and J by 2 bases, with 10 bases between the two germline ends. The CDR3 sequence is 15 residues long. For the CDR3, the DNA is TGTGCCAGCAGCCAAGGACAGACCAACACAGATACGCAGTATTTT. As protein: CASSQGQTNTDTQYF.

The rearrangement links TRBV20-1 to TRBJ1-2; 9 positions match TRBD1. This CDR3 comprises 14 residues. Germline CDR1 is DFQATT and CDR2 is SNEGSKA (reference sequence). With 4 bases clipped from V and 4 bases from J, the junction kept 7 bases outside the gene matches. DNA of the CDR3: TGCAGTGCTACGACAGGGGGGGTGAGCTATGGCTACACCTTC. It is translated as CSATTGGVSYGYTF.

Points on this clonotype: An end of the junction differs from the germline gene, which may be a read error. The J gene is TRBJ2-3, the V gene TRBV7-9; possibly TRBD1 for D (5 bases). The CDR3 contains 16 residues. Looked up from germline, CDR1 is SEHNR and CDR2 is FQNEAQ (reference sequence). The CDR3 loop is CASSLYSQRTTDAQYF. The DNA of the CDR3 is TGTGCCAGCAGCTTATATAGTCAGAGGACAACAGATGCGCAGTATTTT. Together with reference TRBV7-9 and TRBJ2-3, the CDR3 gives the full variable domain: DTGVSQNPRHKITKRGQNVTFRCDPISEHNRLYWYRQTLGQGPEFLTYFQNEAQLEKSRLLSDRFSAERPKGSFSTLEIQRTEQGDSAMYLCASSLYSQRTTDAQYFGPGTRLTVL.

This clonotype has only a few counts. The CDR3 reads CASSYREHYGYTF. DNA of the CDR3: TGTGCCAGCTCTTATAGGGAGCACTATGGCTACACCTTC. The rearrangement uses TRBV6-6 and TRBJ1-2; D remains unclear. V was trimmed by 8 bases and J by 3 bases, leaving 13 bases between them. Germline values: CDR1 MNHNY, CDR2 SVGAGI (reference sequence). This CDR3 spans 13 amino acids.

The chain joins TRBV28 to TRBJ2-4; 7 bases match TRBD1. V gave up 8 bases and J gave up 9 bases; unmatched junction bases: 7. There are 12 residues in the CDR3. Germline assignment: CDR1 MDHEN and CDR2 SYDVKM. In DNA, the CDR3 is TGTGCCAGCGGACAGGTCTACGGCATTCAGTACTTC. Its translation is CASGQVYGIQYF.

V and J are TRBV20-1 and TRBJ1-6; no clear D. V was shortened by 1 base and J by 2 bases, with 12 bases between the two germline ends. The CDR3 has 16 amino acids. The germline V gene encodes CDR1 DFQATT and CDR2 SNEGSKA (reference sequence). CDR3 sequence reads: CSARVEDGAYNSPLHF. For the CDR3, the DNA is TGCAGTGCTAGAGTGGAGGACGGTGCCTATAATTCACCCCTCCACTTT.

This clonotype has more than one count but fewer than ten. The CDR3 DNA reads as TGTGCCAGCAGCGTGGGGGGAAACACCGGGGAGCTGTTTTTT. It codes for CASSVGGNTGELFF. The rearrangement uses TRBV9 and TRBJ2-2, with D possibly being TRBD2 (6 bases). The CDR3 totals 14 residues. V shed 2 bases and J shed 2 bases, with 7 bases lying between them. CDR1 SGDLS and CDR2 YYNGEE come from the germline V gene.

The CDR3 reads CASSPNRDTNQPQHF. The CDR3 DNA sequence: TGTGCCAGCAGTCCAAATAGGGATACCAATCAGCCCCAGCATTTT. J is TRBJ1-5 and V is TRBV2; D is ambiguous. This CDR3 is 15 amino acids long. In germline, CDR1 is SNHLY, CDR2 FYNNEI. Trimming stripped 5 bases from V and 3 bases from J, with 14 bases between.